A selection of T cell receptor beta chains follows, all from one sample in a study of blood T cell repertoires in COVID-19. The data were produced by immunoSEQ multiplex PCR, yet TCRdb's version contains in-frame clones alone and is incomplete. The profile shows 190,000 or so clones, 70% to 90% of them singletons. The sample comprised PBMCs or T cells enriched from blood (not recorded which). Receptor source: a woman aged 18-29 years who had recovered from COVID-19. Each CDR3 is given with its conserved first and last residue. A D gene is named only where the DNA matches it firmly. A clone size is listed for some rows: how often the clone was seen (once, few, many), or a class if it is expanded.

abundance,len,j_gene,d_gene,v_gene,CDR3aa,CDR3nt
NA,12,TRBJ2-5,NA,TRBV6-5,CASSYGRGTQYF,TGTGCCAGCAGTTACGGAAGGGGGACCCAGTACTTC
NA,13,TRBJ2-2,NA,TRBV12-3/TRBV12-4,CASTTGSHGELFF,TGTGCCAGCACCACCGGGAGCCACGGGGAGCTGTTTTTT
NA,16,TRBJ2-7,TRBD1,TRBV11-2,CASSFPGQGSSYEQYF,TGTGCCAGCAGCTTTCCCGGACAGGGAAGCTCCTACGAGCAGTACTTC
NA,18,TRBJ2-1,TRBD2,TRBV10-2,CATIGLAGAHLSYNEQFF,TGCGCCACCATAGGACTAGCGGGGGCCCATCTCTCCTACAATGAGCAGTTCTTC
once,13,TRBJ1-3,NA,TRBV10-1,CASSEPTVTAIYF,TGCGCCAGCAGTGAACCGACTGTTACTGCCATATATTTT
NA,14,TRBJ1-5,NA,TRBV28,CASSSRGGNQPQHF,TGTGCCAGCAGTTCCCGGGGTGGCAATCAGCCCCAGCATTTT
NA,9,TRBJ1-2,TRBD1,TRBV30,CDRARAYTF,TGCGACAGGGCCCGAGCTTACACCTTC
once,16,TRBJ1-6,NA,TRBV5-1,CASSLEGRGAGSPLHF,TGCGCCAGCAGCTTAGAGGGCCGGGGGGCAGGTTCACCCCTCCACTTT
NA,15,TRBJ2-5,TRBD1,TRBV5-4,CASRPQGAYGKTQYF,TGTGCCAGCAGGCCTCAGGGGGCGTACGGAAAGACCCAGTACTTC
NA,14,TRBJ1-5,NA,TRBV28,CASTLAGVGQPQHF,TGTGCCAGCACCCTAGCAGGGGTGGGTCAGCCCCAGCATTTT
NA,15,TRBJ2-6,NA,TRBV2,CASSPRGSGANVLTF,TGTGCCAGCAGCCCCAGGGGTTCTGGGGCCAACGTCCTGACTTTC
NA,13,TRBJ1-1,TRBD1,TRBV6-5,CASGSDRVWEAFF,TGTGCCAGCGGTTCGGACAGGGTTTGGGAGGCTTTCTTT
NA,14,TRBJ2-5,NA,TRBV6-6,CASSPNALDETQYF,TGTGCCAGCAGTCCTAATGCCCTCGATGAGACCCAGTACTTC
NA,15,TRBJ2-3,TRBD2,TRBV6-5,CASSYTGTRTDTQYF,TGTGCCAGCAGCTACACCGGGACTAGAACAGATACGCAGTATTTT
NA,18,TRBJ2-1,TRBD2,TRBV4-1,CASSQVPLTSGGDNEQFF,TGCGCCAGCAGCCAAGTCCCGTTGACTAGCGGGGGGGACAATGAGCAGTTCTTC
NA,13,TRBJ2-1,NA,TRBV2,CASSDSRGNEQFF,TGTGCCAGCAGTGATAGCCGCGGCAATGAGCAGTTCTTC
NA,14,TRBJ1-1,NA,TRBV9,CASSVGAPNTEAFF,TGTGCCAGCAGCGTTGGGGCACCGAACACTGAAGCTTTCTTT
NA,13,TRBJ1-6,NA,TRBV5-1,CASSNTDNSPLHF,TGCGCCAGCAGCAACACAGATAATTCACCCCTCCACTTT